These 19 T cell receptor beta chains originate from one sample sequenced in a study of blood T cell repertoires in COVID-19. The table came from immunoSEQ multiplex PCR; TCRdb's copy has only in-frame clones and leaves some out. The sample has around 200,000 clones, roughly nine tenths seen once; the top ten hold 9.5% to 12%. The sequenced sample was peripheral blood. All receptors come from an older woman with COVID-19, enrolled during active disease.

In nucleotides, the CDR3 is TGCGCCAGCAGCTTTTGGGACAGCCACGAGCAGTACTTC. Residues: CASSFWDSHEQYF. The V call is TRBV5-1, the J call TRBJ2-7, with 7 bases fitting TRBD1. The V gene end was trimmed by 2 bases and the J gene end by 5 bases; junction bases not matched to a gene: 4. Germline V gives CDR1 SGHRS, CDR2 YFSETQ. The CDR3 has 13 residues.

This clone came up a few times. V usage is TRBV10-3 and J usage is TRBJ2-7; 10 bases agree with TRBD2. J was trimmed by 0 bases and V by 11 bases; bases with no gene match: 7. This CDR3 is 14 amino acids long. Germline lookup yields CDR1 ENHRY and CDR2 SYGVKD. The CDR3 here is CALKPSGSSYEQYF. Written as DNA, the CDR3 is TGTGCCCTGAAACCTAGCGGGAGCTCCTACGAGCAGTACTTC.

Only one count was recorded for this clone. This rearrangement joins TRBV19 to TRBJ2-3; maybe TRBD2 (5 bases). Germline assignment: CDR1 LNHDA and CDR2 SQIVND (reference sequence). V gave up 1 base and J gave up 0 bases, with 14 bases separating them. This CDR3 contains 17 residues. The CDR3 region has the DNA TGTGCCAGTAGTATAGGTCTAGCTGGCGTTAGCACAGATACGCAGTATTTT. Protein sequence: CASSIGLAGVSTDTQYF. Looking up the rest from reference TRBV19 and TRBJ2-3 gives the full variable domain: DGGITQSPKYLFRKEGQNVTLSCEQNLNHDAMYWYRQDPGQGLRLIYYSQIVNDFQKGDIAEGYSVSREKKESFPLTVTSAQKNPTAFYLCASSIGLAGVSTDTQYFGPGTRLTVL.

CDR3 sequence: CAISEGRSSDEQYF. In nucleotides, the CDR3 is TGTGCCATCAGTGAGGGGAGGTCTAGCGACGAGCAGTACTTC. This chain links TRBV10-3 with TRBJ2-7; TRBD2 might be the D (6 bases). With 2 bases removed from V and 5 bases from J, the gap between germline ends came to 13 bases. Germline values: CDR1 ENHRY, CDR2 SYGVKD. The length of the CDR3 is 14 residues.

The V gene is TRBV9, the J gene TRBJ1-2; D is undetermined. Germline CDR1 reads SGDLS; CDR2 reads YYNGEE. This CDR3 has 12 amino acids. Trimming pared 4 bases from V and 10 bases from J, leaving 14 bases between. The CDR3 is CASSPRTDYYTF. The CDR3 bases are TGTGCCAGCAGCCCCCGGACGGACTACTACACCTTC.

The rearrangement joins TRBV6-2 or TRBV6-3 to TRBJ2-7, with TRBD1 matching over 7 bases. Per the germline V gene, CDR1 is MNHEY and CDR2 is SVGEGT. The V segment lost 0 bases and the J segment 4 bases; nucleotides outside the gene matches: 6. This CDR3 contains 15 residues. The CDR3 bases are TGTGCCAGCAGTTACTCGATTCGCAGGGGGTACGAGCAGTACTTC. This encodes CASSYSIRRGYEQYF.

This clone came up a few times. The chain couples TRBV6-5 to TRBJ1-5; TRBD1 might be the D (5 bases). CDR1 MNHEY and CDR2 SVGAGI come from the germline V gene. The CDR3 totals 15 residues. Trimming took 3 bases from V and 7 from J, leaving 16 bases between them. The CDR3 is CASSYKATASQPQHF. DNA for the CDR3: TGTGCCAGCAGTTATAAGGCGACAGCCTCCCAGCCCCAGCATTTT.

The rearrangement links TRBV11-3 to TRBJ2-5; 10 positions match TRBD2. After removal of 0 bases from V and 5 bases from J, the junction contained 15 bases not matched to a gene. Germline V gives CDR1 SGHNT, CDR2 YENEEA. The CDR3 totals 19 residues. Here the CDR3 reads CASSLDQRLAGANGETQYF. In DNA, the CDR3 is TGTGCCAGCAGCTTAGATCAGAGGCTAGCGGGGGCCAACGGGGAGACCCAGTACTTC.

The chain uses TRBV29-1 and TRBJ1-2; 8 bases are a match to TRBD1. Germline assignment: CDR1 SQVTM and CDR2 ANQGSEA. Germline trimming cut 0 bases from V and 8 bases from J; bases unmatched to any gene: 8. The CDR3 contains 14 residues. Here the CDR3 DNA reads TGCAGCGTTGAAGATCTAATGTGGGACAGGGGCTACACCTTC. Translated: CSVEDLMWDRGYTF.

CDR3: CASSSSVQGSQPQHF. Here the CDR3 DNA reads TGTGCCAGCAGTTCGTCGGTACAGGGCAGTCAGCCCCAGCATTTT. The rearrangement links TRBV14 to TRBJ1-5; D is perhaps TRBD1 (6 bases). The V end lost 6 bases, the J end lost 6 bases, and 18 bases lay between the germline ends. The CDR3 runs to 15 residues. The V gene's germline CDR1 is SGHDN and CDR2 FVKESK.

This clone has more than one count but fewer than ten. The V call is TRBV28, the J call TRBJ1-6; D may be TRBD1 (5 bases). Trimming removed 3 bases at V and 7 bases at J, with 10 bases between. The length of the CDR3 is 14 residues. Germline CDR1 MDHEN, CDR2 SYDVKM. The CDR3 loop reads CASSFFRVNSPLHF. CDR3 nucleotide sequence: TGTGCCAGCAGTTTCTTCAGGGTGAATTCACCCCTCCACTTT.

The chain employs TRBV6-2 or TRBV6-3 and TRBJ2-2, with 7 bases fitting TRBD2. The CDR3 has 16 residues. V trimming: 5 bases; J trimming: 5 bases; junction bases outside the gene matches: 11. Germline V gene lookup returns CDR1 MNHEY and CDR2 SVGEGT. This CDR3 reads CASSVRERLRTGELFF. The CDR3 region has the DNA TGTGCCAGCAGTGTGCGGGAGCGTCTACGGACCGGGGAGCTGTTTTTT.

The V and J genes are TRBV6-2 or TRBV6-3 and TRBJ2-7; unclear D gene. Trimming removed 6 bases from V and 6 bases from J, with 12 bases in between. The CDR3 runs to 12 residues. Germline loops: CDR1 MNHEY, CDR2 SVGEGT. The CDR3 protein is CASSPPSPEQYF. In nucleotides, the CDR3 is TGTGCCAGCAGCCCCCCCTCCCCCGAGCAGTACTTC.

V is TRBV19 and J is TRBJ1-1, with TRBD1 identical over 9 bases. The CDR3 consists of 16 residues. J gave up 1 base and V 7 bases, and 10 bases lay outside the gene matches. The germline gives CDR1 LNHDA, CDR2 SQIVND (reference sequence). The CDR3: CASTPQGARRNTEAFF. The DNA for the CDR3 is TGTGCCAGTACCCCACAGGGGGCAAGGAGGAACACTGAAGCTTTCTTT.

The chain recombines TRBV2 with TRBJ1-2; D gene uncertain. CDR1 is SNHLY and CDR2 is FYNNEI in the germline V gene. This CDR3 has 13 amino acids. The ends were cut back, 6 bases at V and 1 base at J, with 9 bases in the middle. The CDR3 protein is CASRGVNNYGYTF. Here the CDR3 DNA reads TGTGCCAGCAGAGGAGTTAATAACTATGGCTACACCTTC.

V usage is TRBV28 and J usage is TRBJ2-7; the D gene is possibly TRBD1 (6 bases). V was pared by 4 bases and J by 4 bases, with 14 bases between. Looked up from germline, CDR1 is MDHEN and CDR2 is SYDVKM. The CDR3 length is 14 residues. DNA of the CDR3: TGTGCCAGCAGTTACCGGGACATTGAATACGAGCAGTACTTC. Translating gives CASSYRDIEYEQYF.

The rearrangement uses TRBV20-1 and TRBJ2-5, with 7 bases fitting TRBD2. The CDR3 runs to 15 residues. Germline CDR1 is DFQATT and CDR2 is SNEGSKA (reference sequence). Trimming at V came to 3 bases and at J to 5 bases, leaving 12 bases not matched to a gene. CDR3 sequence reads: CSASMAGVIPETQYF. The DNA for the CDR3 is TGCAGTGCTAGTATGGCGGGAGTTATCCCGGAGACCCAGTACTTC.

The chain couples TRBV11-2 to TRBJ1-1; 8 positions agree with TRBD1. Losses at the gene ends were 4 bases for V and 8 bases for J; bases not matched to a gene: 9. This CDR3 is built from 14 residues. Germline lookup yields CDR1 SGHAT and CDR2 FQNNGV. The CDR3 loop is CASSWARTGQEAFF. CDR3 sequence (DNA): TGTGCCAGCAGCTGGGCAAGGACAGGGCAGGAAGCTTTCTTT.

As DNA, the CDR3 is TGCGCCAGCAGCCAAGAAGAATATAGCGGGAGCCGCTACGAGCAGTACTTC. This codes for CASSQEEYSGSRYEQYF. J is TRBJ2-7 and V is TRBV4-3; TRBD2 matches at 9 bases. The CDR3 consists of 17 residues. Looked up from germline, CDR1 is LGHNA and CDR2 is YSLEER. V was pared by 0 bases and J by 3 bases, with 9 bases of the junction left unmatched.